Listed below are T cell receptor beta chains from one sample, sequenced in a study of early stage breast cancer tumors. Clones were sequenced by immunoSEQ multiplex PCR, and TCRdb holds only the in-frame ones, with some missing. The table records fewer than 90,000 clones, approximately 79% of them present only once. The sequencing input was blood. These receptors were taken from a person between 55 and 69 years old with breast cancer. Both conserved end residues are part of each CDR3. A D gene is named only where the DNA matches it firmly. Rows may omit the clone size; those that give it use once, few, many or a size class.

size,J,D,V,CDR3,DNA
NA,TRBJ2-7,TRBD1,TRBV28,CASSFILQGADYEQYF,TGTGCCAGCAGTTTTATTTTGCAGGGGGCTGACTACGAGCAGTACTTC
NA,TRBJ2-5,TRBD2,TRBV9,CASSGPGLAGETQYF,TGTGCCAGCAGTGGACCGGGACTAGCGGGAGAGACCCAGTACTTC
NA,TRBJ2-5,NA,TRBV6-6,CASSSEETQYF,TGTGCCAGCAGTTCTGAAGAGACCCAGTACTTC
once,TRBJ2-2,NA,TRBV28,CASRPPSAGELFF,TGTGCCAGCAGACCCCCCTCCGCCGGGGAGCTGTTTTTT
once,TRBJ2-1,NA,TRBV7-3,CASSSLPPRGLSYNEQFF,TGTGCCAGCAGCTCCCTACCCCCGCGGGGTCTCTCCTACAATGAGCAGTTCTTC
NA,TRBJ1-2,NA,TRBV29-1,CSVEPPNYGYTF,TGCAGCGTTGAACCCCCTAACTATGGCTACACCTTC
NA,TRBJ2-3,NA,TRBV27,CASSLRLRDTQYF,TGTGCCAGCAGTTTACGCCTAAGAGATACGCAGTATTTT
NA,TRBJ1-2,NA,TRBV10-3,CAISQGVRGYTF,TGTGCCATCAGTCAAGGGGTCAGGGGCTACACCTTC
NA,TRBJ2-3,NA,TRBV7-2,CASSLAQGADTQYF,TGTGCCAGCAGCTTAGCGCAGGGTGCAGATACGCAGTATTTT
NA,TRBJ2-1,NA,TRBV9,CASSGTGSSYNEQFF,TGTGCCAGCAGCGGAACAGGAAGCTCCTACAATGAGCAGTTCTTC
NA,TRBJ2-3,NA,TRBV4-2,CASSPGGTDTQYF,TGTGCCAGCAGCCCGGGGGGCACAGATACGCAGTATTTT
NA,TRBJ1-2,NA,TRBV6-5,CASQYGAGYTF,TGTGCCAGCCAATACGGCGCTGGCTACACCTTC
NA,TRBJ2-5,TRBD2,TRBV19,CASSVAGEKQETQYF,TGTGCCAGTAGTGTGGCGGGGGAAAAACAAGAGACCCAGTACTTC
few,TRBJ2-2,TRBD2,TRBV10-3,CAIKGTSGRSSGELFF,TGTGCCATCAAGGGGACTAGCGGGAGATCCAGCGGGGAGCTGTTTTTT
NA,TRBJ1-3,NA,TRBV11-2,CASSEGLRGNSGNTIYF,TGTGCCAGCAGTGAAGGACTCCGGGGCAACTCTGGAAACACCATATATTTT
NA,TRBJ1-2,NA,TRBV28,CASSLTGGFYGYTF,TGTGCCAGCAGTCTAACCGGGGGCTTCTATGGCTACACCTTC
NA,TRBJ2-1,NA,TRBV19,CASSIGTGVPSYNEQFF,TGTGCCAGTAGTATTGGGACGGGGGTCCCCTCCTACAATGAGCAGTTCTTC
few,TRBJ1-5,TRBD1,TRBV5-4,CASSLAGRGGNQPQHF,TGTGCCAGCAGCTTGGCCGGCAGGGGGGGCAATCAGCCCCAGCATTTT
NA,TRBJ2-7,NA,TRBV5-4,CASSASGRFDTYEQYF,TGTGCCAGCAGCGCCTCTGGACGTTTCGACACCTACGAGCAGTACTTC
NA,TRBJ2-7,NA,TRBV7-2,CASSSSGYEQYF,TGTGCCAGCAGCTCGTCGGGCTACGAGCAGTACTTC
NA,TRBJ2-3,TRBD2,TRBV9,CASSVATSGPTDTQYF,TGTGCCAGCAGCGTAGCAACTAGCGGACCCACAGATACGCAGTATTTT
NA,TRBJ2-2,TRBD2,TRBV30,CAWLLWASGNTGELFF,TGTGCCTGGCTCTTGTGGGCTAGCGGGAACACCGGGGAGCTGTTTTTT
NA,TRBJ2-7,NA,TRBV7-9,CASTRDFGTLGSYEQYF,TGTGCCAGCACCCGGGATTTCGGTACTCTCGGGTCCTACGAGCAGTACTTC
many,TRBJ1-1,NA,TRBV2,CASSEVRETEAFF,TGTGCCAGCAGTGAAGTAAGAGAGACTGAAGCTTTCTTT
NA,TRBJ2-1,NA,TRBV6-5,CASRAKNEQFF,TGTGCCAGCAGGGCGAAAAATGAGCAGTTCTTC
NA,TRBJ2-6,NA,TRBV28,CASSLGSRRGPSGANVLTF,TGTGCCAGCAGTTTGGGTAGCCGCAGGGGTCCCTCTGGGGCCAACGTCCTGACTTTC
NA,TRBJ2-3,NA,TRBV4-2,CASSQVRDSSTDTQYF,TGTGCCAGCAGCCAAGTCCGGGACTCTAGCACAGATACGCAGTATTTT
NA,TRBJ1-5,NA,TRBV5-6,CASSMDSHGDQPQHF,TGTGCCAGCAGCATGGACAGCCATGGGGATCAGCCCCAGCATTTT
NA,TRBJ2-4,TRBD1,TRBV5-4,CASSPSGGTGLNIQYF,TGTGCCAGCAGCCCCTCTGGGGGGACAGGCTTAAACATTCAGTACTTC
NA,TRBJ2-3,NA,TRBV13,CASSLGGDTQYF,TGTGCCAGCAGCTTAGGGGGGGATACGCAGTATTTT
NA,TRBJ2-7,NA,TRBV4-1,CASSQDWGYNTYEQYF,TGCGCCAGCAGCCAAGATTGGGGCTATAACACCTACGAGCAGTACTTC
NA,TRBJ2-1,TRBD2,TRBV5-1,CASSPSGGFDEQFF,TGCGCCAGCAGCCCCAGCGGGGGCTTTGATGAGCAGTTCTTC
NA,TRBJ2-1,NA,TRBV5-4,CASSLESSPILDNEQFF,TGTGCCAGCAGCTTGGAAAGCTCGCCTATTCTAGACAATGAGCAGTTCTTC
NA,TRBJ2-7,TRBD1,TRBV25-1,CASSAPGQGLYEQYF,TGTGCCAGCAGTGCCCCGGGACAGGGACTATACGAGCAGTACTTC
NA,TRBJ1-1,NA,TRBV28,CASSRTPTEAFF,TGTGCCAGCAGTCGGACTCCCACTGAAGCTTTCTTT
once,TRBJ1-2,TRBD1,TRBV5-6,CASSPQGDYGYTF,TGTGCCAGCAGCCCACAGGGGGACTATGGCTACACCTTC
NA,TRBJ1-4,NA,TRBV6-6,CASSYRVNEKLFF,TGTGCCAGCAGTTACAGGGTTAATGAAAAACTGTTTTTT
NA,TRBJ1-1,NA,TRBV15,CATSTGRNTEAFF,TGTGCCACCAGCACAGGGAGGAACACTGAAGCTTTCTTT
NA,TRBJ1-1,NA,TRBV7-8,CASSPILGEMNTEAFF,TGTGCCAGCAGCCCCATCCTGGGGGAGATGAACACTGAAGCTTTCTTT
NA,TRBJ1-2,TRBD1,TRBV28,CASSQQGARGYTF,TGTGCCAGCAGTCAACAGGGGGCGCGCGGCTACACCTTC
NA,TRBJ2-4,NA,TRBV2,CATATGTLAKNIQYF,TGTGCCACCGCGACAGGCACCCTAGCCAAAAACATTCAGTACTTC
NA,TRBJ2-7,TRBD2,TRBV5-1,CASSLAPGTNYEQYF,TGCGCCAGCAGCTTGGCGCCCGGGACTAACTACGAGCAGTACTTC
NA,TRBJ1-1,NA,TRBV7-3,CASSRGGGRGTEAFF,TGTGCCAGCAGCAGGGGAGGCGGGCGGGGCACTGAAGCTTTCTTT
NA,TRBJ2-5,NA,TRBV18,CASLGQYQETQYF,TGTGCCAGCTTAGGGCAGTACCAAGAGACCCAGTACTTC
once,TRBJ1-5,TRBD1,TRBV6-1,CASSEMTGSDQPQHF,TGTGCCAGCAGTGAAATGACAGGGTCGGATCAGCCCCAGCATTTT
NA,TRBJ1-5,NA,TRBV28,CASSPPGLVKPQHF,TGTGCCAGCAGCCCCCCCGGTTTAGTAAAGCCCCAGCATTTT
NA,TRBJ2-1,TRBD2,TRBV4-1,CAIGAGGYNEQFF,TGCGCCATCGGGGCGGGAGGGTACAATGAGCAGTTCTTC
NA,TRBJ2-5,NA,TRBV9,CASSEGDWDFPETQYF,TGTGCCAGCAGCGAGGGGGATTGGGACTTTCCAGAGACCCAGTACTTC
NA,TRBJ2-7,TRBD1,TRBV5-5,CASSLAGGAAAEQYF,TGTGCCAGCAGCTTGGCAGGGGGCGCCGCCGCCGAGCAGTACTTC
NA,TRBJ2-7,NA,TRBV11-1,CASSASRRGSYEQYF,TGTGCCAGCAGCGCCTCTCGTAGGGGCTCCTACGAGCAGTACTTC
few,TRBJ1-6,NA,TRBV15,CATSRGTENSPLHF,TGTGCCACCAGCAGAGGGACGGAAAATTCACCCCTCCACTTT
NA,TRBJ2-3,NA,TRBV29-1,CSVDVSTDTQYF,TGCAGCGTTGACGTTAGCACAGATACGCAGTATTTT
NA,TRBJ2-7,NA,TRBV11-2,CASSLGNRDEQYF,TGTGCCAGCAGCTTAGGGAACAGGGACGAGCAGTACTTC
NA,TRBJ2-2,TRBD2,TRBV7-8,CASSLAALAGVTGELFF,TGTGCCAGCAGCTTAGCAGCTCTAGCGGGAGTCACCGGGGAGCTGTTTTTT